The rows below give T cell receptor beta chains drawn from one sample of a study of Graves' ophthalmopathy and Graves' hyperthyroidism. TCRdb reanalysed the multiplex PCR reads using MiXCR and keeps one entry per CDR3 protein. The top ten clones hold 5.5% to 7% of a sample with 400,000 or so distinct CDR3 sequences, about 16% of them seen once. Sequenced: peripheral blood. These receptors came from a woman under 30 with stable Graves' hyperthyroidism. The CDR3 runs from the conserved cysteine through the conserved F or W. The D gene is left open where the match is weak. Clone size appears in some rows only: once, few, many, or a class for an expanded clone.

clone size	CDR3 length	V gene	J gene	D gene	CDR3 protein	CDR3 DNA
many	15	TRBV9	TRBJ1-6	.	CASSPQGVLNSPLHF	TGTGCCAGCAGCCCTCAAGGGGTCCTCAATTCACCCCTCCACTTT
.	14	TRBV27	TRBJ1-5	.	CASSSPGTNQPQHF	TGTGCCAGCAGTTCCCCGGGGACAAATCAGCCCCAGCATTTT
few	16	TRBV5-1	TRBJ2-6	TRBD1	CASSWNRGSGANVLTF	TGCGCCAGCAGCTGGAACAGGGGCTCTGGGGCCAACGTCCTGACTTTC
many	14	TRBV25-1	TRBJ1-1	.	CASRPGGTNTEAFF	TGTGCCAGCAGACCCGGAGGAACGAACACTGAAGCTTTCTTT
many	14	TRBV27	TRBJ2-2	TRBD2	CASRSAGGVGELFF	TGTGCCAGCAGATCAGCGGGGGGTGTCGGGGAGCTGTTTTTT
many	12	TRBV15	TRBJ2-5	.	CATRTVSGTQYF	TGTGCCACCAGGACAGTTTCGGGGACCCAGTACTTC
.	15	TRBV2	TRBJ2-7	.	CASSGGRAEVDEQYF	TGTGCCAGCAGTGGGGGCAGGGCGGAGGTAGACGAGCAGTACTTC
many	12	TRBV12-3/TRBV12-4	TRBJ1-5	.	CASSLAVEPQHF	TGTGCCAGCAGTCTGGCTGTGGAGCCCCAGCATTTT
.	14	TRBV12-3/TRBV12-4	TRBJ1-1	.	CASSSGAGSTEAFF	TGTGCCAGCAGCTCCGGGGCCGGGAGCACTGAAGCTTTCTTT
once	15	TRBV7-2	TRBJ1-1	TRBD1	CASSLGQGERFEAFF	TGTGCCAGCAGCTTAGGGCAGGGGGAGCGGTTTGAAGCTTTCTTT
.	12	TRBV12-3/TRBV12-4	TRBJ1-1	.	CASSADIYRAFF	TGTGCCAGCAGTGCCGACATATATCGAGCTTTCTTT
many	14	TRBV7-9	TRBJ1-1	.	CASSLRLGDTEAFF	TGTGCCAGCAGTCTTCGCCTGGGGGACACTGAAGCTTTCTTT
.	13	TRBV20-1	TRBJ2-5	TRBD2	CSASTSGRETQYF	TGCAGTGCTAGTACAAGCGGGAGGGAGACCCAGTACTTC
many	15	TRBV20-1	TRBJ2-5	TRBD1	CSATAHGTGVETQYF	TGCAGTGCCACTGCACACGGGACAGGGGTTGAGACCCAGTACTTC
many	13	TRBV6-1	TRBJ2-1	TRBD2	CASSSREGNEQFF	TGTGCCAGCAGTAGCCGGGAGGGCAATGAGCAGTTCTTC
few	15	TRBV3-1	TRBJ1-3	.	CASVGGSPSGNTIYF	TGTGCCAGCGTCGGGGGTTCGCCCTCTGGAAACACCATATATTTT
few	12	TRBV12-3/TRBV12-4	TRBJ2-7	.	CASSPREYEQYF	TGTGCCAGCAGTCCCAGGGAATACGAGCAGTACTTC
many	16	TRBV2	TRBJ1-2	.	CASSGSGSGKPDGYTF	TGTGCCAGCAGTGGGTCGGGCAGCGGAAAGCCAGATGGCTACACCTTC
many	12	TRBV6-5	TRBJ1-1	.	CASSYAGGEAFF	TGTGCCAGCAGTTACGCGGGTGGGGAAGCTTTCTTT
many	13	TRBV2	TRBJ2-7	.	CASRPSEGYEQYF	TGTGCCAGCAGGCCCAGTGAGGGCTACGAGCAGTACTTC
many	14	TRBV19	TRBJ1-1	.	CASSIRRVVTEAFF	TGTGCCAGTAGTATACGCAGGGTTGTCACTGAAGCTTTCTTT
many	13	TRBV12-3/TRBV12-4	TRBJ2-7	.	CASRVGSSYEQYF	TGTGCCAGCAGGGTCGGGAGCTCCTACGAGCAGTACTTC
.	13	TRBV9	TRBJ1-6	.	CASSPFGDSPLHF	TGTGCCAGCAGCCCCTTCGGGGATTCACCCCTCCACTTT
many	15	TRBV7-9	TRBJ2-5	.	CASSSSRGSQETQYF	TGTGCCAGCAGCTCCTCACGGGGGAGCCAAGAGACCCAGTACTTC
many	16	TRBV27	TRBJ2-4	.	CASSLQGFEAKNIQYF	TGTGCCAGCAGTTTACAGGGCTTCGAAGCCAAAAACATTCAGTACTTC
many	12	TRBV5-1	TRBJ1-2	.	CASSGDAYGYTF	TGCGCCAGCAGCGGGGACGCGTATGGCTACACCTTC
many	16	TRBV2	TRBJ1-2	.	CASSDPRGRGVYGYTF	TGTGCCAGCAGTGACCCGCGGGGGCGCGGAGTCTATGGCTACACCTTC
many	15	TRBV6-1	TRBJ1-5	.	CASGEEGVSNQPQHF	TGTGCCAGCGGTGAAGAAGGGGTGAGCAATCAGCCCCAGCATTTT
many	15	TRBV7-2	TRBJ2-2	.	CASSLVVLYTGELFF	TGTGCCAGCAGCTTAGTTGTATTATACACCGGGGAGCTGTTTTTT
many	15	TRBV6-2/TRBV6-3	TRBJ1-2	TRBD1	CASSQTNYRGGGYTF	TGTGCCAGCAGCCAGACGAACTACAGGGGAGGTGGCTACACCTTC
many	15	TRBV19	TRBJ2-2	TRBD1	CASSAGQGGTGELFF	TGTGCCAGTAGTGCGGGACAGGGGGGGACCGGGGAGCTGTTTTTT
.	17	TRBV4-2	TRBJ2-2	TRBD1	CASRPYHRGPNTGELFF	TGTGCCAGCAGACCCTACCACAGGGGGCCGAACACCGGGGAGCTGTTTTTT
many	13	TRBV10-3	TRBJ1-1	.	CATRRDLNTEAFF	TGTGCCACCAGGAGGGATTTGAACACTGAAGCTTTCTTT
.	15	TRBV2	TRBJ1-2	.	CASSERTVRVFGYTF	TGTGCCAGCTCCGAACGTACAGTCCGAGTTTTTGGCTACACCTTC
many	11	TRBV12-3/TRBV12-4	TRBJ1-5	.	CASSLSGPQHF	TGTGCCAGCAGTCTCAGCGGCCCCCAGCATTTT
many	15	TRBV6-5	TRBJ1-2	.	CASSYPRDGTYGYTF	TGTGCCAGCAGTTACCCCCGGGACGGTACCTATGGCTACACCTTC
.	16	TRBV5-1	TRBJ2-7	.	CASSEYPSAAAYEQYF	TGCGCCAGCAGCGAGTACCCTAGCGCGGCGGCCTACGAGCAGTACTTC
many	14	TRBV2	TRBJ1-1	TRBD1	CASSGQGPNTEAFF	TGTGCCAGCAGCGGACAGGGTCCGAACACTGAAGCTTTCTTT
few	12	TRBV29-1	TRBJ1-2	.	CSVLQDGGGYTF	TGCAGCGTTCTCCAGGACGGCGGCGGCTACACCTTC
few	16	TRBV11-1	TRBJ2-2	.	CASSSRGGSNTGELFF	TGTGCCAGCAGCTCCCGAGGGGGGTCGAACACCGGGGAGCTGTTTTTT